A single sample gave rise to the 26 T cell receptor beta chains below, sequenced in a study of neurological immune-mediated disorders. TCRdb re-called the 5' RACE reads through MiXCR, storing one row per CDR3 protein. The repertoire holds 46,000 or so distinct CDR3 sequences, with around a tenth as singletons. The sequencing input was PBMCs. All receptors derive from a woman between 40 and 55 years old with HTLV-1-associated myelopathy (HAM/TSP).

Only a few counts were recorded for this clonotype. This may be a read error: a much more frequent sequence differs by one nucleotide. This chain joins TRBV9 and TRBJ1-1, with a possible D match to TRBD1 (5 bases). V shed 0 bases and J shed 5 bases, with 11 bases lying between them. The CDR3 sequence is 14 residues long. From germline, CDR1 is SGDLS and CDR2 YYNGEE. The CDR3 reads CASSVGGCRTEAFF. The CDR3 coding sequence is TGTGCCAGCAGCGTAGGGGGGTGTCGGACTGAAGCTTTCTTT.

Ten or more counts support this clonotype. The genes are TRBV29-1 and TRBJ1-2; TRBD1 aligns across 8 bases. V was clipped by 6 bases and J by 3 bases; unmatched bases: 6. The CDR3 has 13 residues. CDR1 and CDR2 from the germline V gene are SQVTM and ANQGSEA. DNA of the CDR3: TGCAGCGTGAAGCCAGGGGGCGACTATGGCTACACCTTC. Its protein is CSVKPGGDYGYTF.

This clonotype was found many times. J is TRBJ2-3 and V is TRBV20-1; D call uncertain. V was clipped by 1 base and J by 6 bases, with 8 bases between them. Looked up from germline, CDR1 is DFQATT and CDR2 is SNEGSKA (reference sequence). The CDR3 totals 12 residues. The CDR3, as DNA: TGCAGTGCTAGAGTCTCTAGGGATACGCAGTATTTT. It yields the protein CSARVSRDTQYF.

This clonotype was detected ten times or more. The chain employs TRBV7-2 and TRBJ2-6; 7 bases agree with TRBD1. V gave up 4 bases and J gave up 0 bases; unmatched junction bases: 9. This CDR3 has 18 residues. Per germline, CDR1 SGHTA and CDR2 FQGNSA. The CDR3 DNA reads as TGTGCCAGCAGCTGGGGACAGAACCAAATCTCTGGGGCCAACGTCCTGACTTTC. This gives the protein CASSWGQNQISGANVLTF.

This clonotype was detected ten times or more. The chain uses TRBV5-1 and TRBJ1-2; D unresolved. Trimming removed 5 bases at V and 1 base at J, with 15 bases between. Germline V gene data show CDR1 as SGHRS and CDR2 as YFSETQ. The CDR3 loop spans 15 amino acids. CDR3 sequence (DNA): TGCGCCAGCAGTACGAGCATAGGGATTAACTATGGCTACACCTTC. Encoded protein: CASSTSIGINYGYTF.

There are many counts of this clonotype. V and J are TRBV29-1 and TRBJ1-5; no firm D call. Germline V gene sequence: CDR1 SQVTM, CDR2 ANQGSEA. The CDR3 extends over 14 amino acids. V gave up 3 bases and J gave up 7 bases, with 16 bases separating them. The CDR3 sequence: CSVDLRFRGQPQHF. CDR3 bases: TGCAGCGTTGATCTCAGGTTCAGAGGGCAGCCCCAGCATTTT.

This clonotype has ten or more counts. The chain uses TRBV12-3 or TRBV12-4 and TRBJ2-2; unclear D gene. The V and J ends lost 3 bases and 0 bases respectively, with 8 bases between them. CDR3 length equals 15 residues. The CDR3 loop reads CASSFSQTNTGELFF. The DNA of the CDR3 is TGTGCCAGCAGTTTTAGTCAGACGAACACCGGGGAGCTGTTTTTT.

This clonotype was observed many times. CDR3 sequence: CSARDRGRSSYNSPLHF. The CDR3 DNA reads TGCAGTGCTAGAGATAGAGGACGGAGCTCCTATAATTCACCCCTCCACTTT. The J gene is TRBJ1-6, the V gene TRBV20-1; D call uncertain. The CDR3 spans 17 residues. V dropped 0 bases and J dropped 0 bases, with 12 bases sitting between them. CDR1 and CDR2 (germline): DFQATT, SNEGSKA (reference sequence).

This clonotype was found many times. The chain uses TRBV6-2 or TRBV6-3 and TRBJ2-3; D unresolved. The germline V gene has CDR1 MNHEY and CDR2 SVGEGT. V lost 6 bases and J lost 6, with 13 bases in between. CDR3 length: 13 residues. CDR3 region: CASRAPASDTQYF. The CDR3 nucleotides are TGTGCCAGCAGGGCTCCCGCATCGGATACGCAGTATTTT.

This clonotype was detected many times. This chain's CDR3 is CASSPRGGPRYEQYF. The CDR3 coding sequence is TGTGCCAGCAGCCCGCGGGGCGGCCCTCGCTACGAGCAGTACTTC. This chain links TRBV3-1 with TRBJ2-7; possible D gene TRBD2, 6 bases. V was cut by 4 bases and J by 3 bases, with 16 bases left in between. The CDR3 has 15 residues. CDR1 and CDR2 (germline): LGHDT, YNNKEL (reference sequence).

The CDR3 coding sequence is TGTGCCAGCAGCGCTAGCACAGGGATGGGCAATCAGCCCCAGCATTTT. Translating gives CASSASTGMGNQPQHF. V gene TRBV7-6 combines with J gene TRBJ1-5; D possibly corresponds to TRBD1 (6 bases). This CDR3 comprises 16 residues. V was clipped by 5 bases and J by 2 bases, with 16 bases between them. In germline, CDR1 is SGHVS, CDR2 FNYEAQ.

This clonotype was seen ten or more times. The J gene is TRBJ2-1, the V gene TRBV7-2; TRBD2 agrees at 7 bases. There are 14 residues in the CDR3. Germline CDR1 reads SGHTA; CDR2 reads FQGNSA. V was pared by 1 base and J by 8 bases, with 5 bases of the junction left unmatched. The CDR3 nucleotides read TGTGCCAGCAGCTTAGGTGAGCGGGGACATGAGCAGTTCTTC. It codes for CASSLGERGHEQFF.

This clonotype came up many times. This rearrangement joins TRBV20-1 to TRBJ2-5; weak D call: TRBD1 (6 bases). The CDR3 is made up of 15 amino acids. Germline loops: CDR1 DFQATT, CDR2 SNEGSKA (reference sequence). V lost 6 bases, J lost 5 bases, and 22 bases lay in between. The CDR3 here is CSATSDGTGSETQYF. In DNA, the CDR3 is TGCAGTGCGACCTCTGACGGTACAGGGTCCGAGACCCAGTACTTC.

This clonotype was recorded at least ten times. CDR3 nucleotides: TGTGCCAGCAGCCAAGACCATTCTGGGGCCAACGTCCTGACTTTC. Encoded protein: CASSQDHSGANVLTF. The chain joins TRBV3-1 to TRBJ2-6, with D unresolved. The V and J ends lost 0 bases and 1 base respectively, with 4 bases between them. Germline loops: CDR1 LGHDT, CDR2 YNNKEL (reference sequence). This CDR3 comprises 15 residues.

In its sample, this clonotype was seen many times. The chain uses TRBV9 and TRBJ1-2; a possible D gene is TRBD1 (5 bases). The length of the CDR3 is 11 residues. Per germline, CDR1 SGDLS and CDR2 YYNGEE. The V gene lost 3 bases and the J gene lost 8 bases, with 8 bases spanning the gap. CDR3: CASSAGDGYTF. CDR3 DNA sequence: TGTGCCAGCAGCGCGGGGGACGGCTACACCTTC.

This clonotype appeared many times. The genes are TRBV20-1 and TRBJ2-5, with a possible D match to TRBD1 (5 bases). Germline V CDR1 and CDR2: DFQATT, SNEGSKA (reference sequence). Deletions cut 6 bases from V and 2 bases from J, with 10 bases between. This CDR3 is 12 amino acids long. The CDR3 region is CSAARQQETQYF. CDR3 in DNA: TGCAGTGCCGCACGACAGCAAGAGACCCAGTACTTC.

This clonotype was detected ten times or more. This sequence joins TRBV12-3 or TRBV12-4 and TRBJ1-5; D is uncertain. V was shortened by 5 bases and J by 0 bases, with 8 bases between the two germline ends. There are 14 residues in the CDR3. CDR3 nucleotides: TGTGCCAGCAGTATCCGGTATAGCAATCAGCCCCAGCATTTT. Protein: CASSIRYSNQPQHF.

The sample holds many counts of this clonotype. The chain has TRBV6-5 and TRBJ2-1; D gene ambiguous. The CDR3 is 14 residues long. The V end was cut by 6 bases, the J end by 2 bases, with 11 bases between. Germline CDR1 and CDR2: MNHEY and SVGAGI. The DNA for the CDR3 is TGTGCCAGCAGCGAACAGCAAACCTACAATGAGCAGTTCTTC. Protein: CASSEQQTYNEQFF.

This clonotype has ten or more counts. This rearrangement joins TRBV5-5 to TRBJ2-7; 10 positions match TRBD1. CDR1 and CDR2 (germline): SGHKS, YYEKEE (reference sequence). CDR3 length: 14 amino acids. The V gene end was trimmed by 7 bases and the J gene end by 2 bases; junction bases not matched to a gene: 6. The CDR3 region is CASRGTGDTYEQYF. The CDR3 DNA follows: TGTGCCAGCCGAGGGACAGGGGACACCTACGAGCAGTACTTC.

This clonotype has a count of ten or more. The chain links TRBV12-3 or TRBV12-4 to TRBJ2-5, with D possibly called TRBD1 or TRBD2 (5 bases each). CDR3 length: 14 residues. Trimming cost V 6 bases and J 5 bases, with 16 bases left between them. CDR3 nucleotides: TGTGCCAGCAGGGGGACCCTAGGCCAGGAGACCCAGTACTTC. This sequence encodes CASRGTLGQETQYF.

This clonotype has just a few counts. The gene calls are TRBV20-1 and TRBJ1-6; 8 nucleotides match TRBD1. The CDR3 has 14 amino acids. V trimming: 3 bases; J trimming: 6 bases; junction bases outside the gene matches: 4. The germline V gene has CDR1 DFQATT and CDR2 SNEGSKA (reference sequence). This chain's CDR3 is CSARTGAPNSPLHF. The CDR3 DNA follows: TGCAGTGCTAGGACAGGGGCCCCTAATTCACCCCTCCACTTT.

At least ten counts were recorded for this clonotype. The chain joins TRBV6-5 to TRBJ2-1; 10 bases map to TRBD2. The CDR3 spans 15 residues. Per the germline V gene, CDR1 is MNHEY and CDR2 is SVGAGI. V lost 0 bases, J lost 5 bases, and 1 base stayed unmatched. CDR3 in amino acids: CASSYSTSGHNEQFF. CDR3 sequence (DNA): TGTGCCAGCAGTTACTCGACTAGCGGGCACAATGAGCAGTTCTTC.

This clonotype appeared many times. V and J are TRBV6-1 and TRBJ2-7; D is tentatively TRBD1 or TRBD2 (6 bases each). V lost 7 bases and J 2 bases, leaving 18 bases between the germline ends. Germline CDR1 MNHNS, CDR2 SASEGT. The CDR3 spans 15 residues. CDR3 sequence: CASKGGQGPAYEQYF. In nucleotides, the CDR3 is TGTGCCAGCAAAGGGGGGCAGGGGCCCGCCTACGAGCAGTACTTC.

This clonotype was observed at least ten times. This rearrangement joins TRBV5-8 to TRBJ2-6; D is unresolved. Per the germline V gene, CDR1 is SGHTS and CDR2 is YDEGEE. The CDR3 is 17 residues long. V lost 4 bases to trimming and J lost 0 bases, with 14 bases between them. In nucleotides, the CDR3 is TGTGCCAGCAGCCCAAAACTGCCCCGCTCTGGGGCCAACGTCCTGACTTTC. Amino acid sequence: CASSPKLPRSGANVLTF.

This clonotype was picked up many times. The V and J genes are TRBV4-2 and TRBJ1-1; D unresolved. The CDR3 loop spans 13 amino acids. CDR1 LGHNA and CDR2 YNFKEQ come from the germline V gene. Trimming cost V 1 base and J 3 bases, with 6 bases left between them. The CDR3 sequence is CASSQVVHTEAFF. DNA for the CDR3: TGTGCCAGCAGCCAAGTAGTCCACACTGAAGCTTTCTTT.

This clonotype is a singleton in its sample. Compared with germline, one end of the junction differs, possibly owing to a read error. V is TRBV25-1 and J is TRBJ2-2, with 10 bases identical to TRBD1. This CDR3 is built from 15 residues. Germline V gene sequence: CDR1 MGHDK, CDR2 SYGVNS. CDR3 in amino acids: CAIRTGGVDTWELFF. DNA of the CDR3: TGTGCCATCAGGACAGGGGGAGTGGACACCTGGGAGCTGTTTTTT.